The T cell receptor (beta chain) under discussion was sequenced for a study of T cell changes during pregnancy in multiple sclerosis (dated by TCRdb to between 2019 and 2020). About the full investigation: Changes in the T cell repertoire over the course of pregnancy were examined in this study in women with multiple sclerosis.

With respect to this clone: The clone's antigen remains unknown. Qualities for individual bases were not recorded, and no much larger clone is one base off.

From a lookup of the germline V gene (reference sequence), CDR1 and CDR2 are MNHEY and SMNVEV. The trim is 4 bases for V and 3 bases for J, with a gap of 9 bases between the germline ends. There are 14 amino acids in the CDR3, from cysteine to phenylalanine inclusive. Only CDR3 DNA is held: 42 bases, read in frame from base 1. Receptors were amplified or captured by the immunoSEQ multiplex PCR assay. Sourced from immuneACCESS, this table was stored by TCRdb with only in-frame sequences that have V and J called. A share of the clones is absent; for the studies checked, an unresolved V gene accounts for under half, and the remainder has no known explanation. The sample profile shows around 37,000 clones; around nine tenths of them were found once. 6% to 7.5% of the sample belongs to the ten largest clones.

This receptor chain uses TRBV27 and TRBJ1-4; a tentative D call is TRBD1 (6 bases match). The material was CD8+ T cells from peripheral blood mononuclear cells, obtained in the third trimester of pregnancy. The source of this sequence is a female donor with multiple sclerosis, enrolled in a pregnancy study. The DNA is TGTGCCAGCAGTTCGGGGGGCTCTAATGAAAAACTGTTTTTT. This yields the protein CASSSGGSNEKLFF.